These 9 T cell receptor beta chains came from one sample sequenced in a study of blood T cell repertoires in COVID-19. Repertoires were generated with immunoSEQ multiplex PCR, while TCRdb's copy carries only in-frame clones and drops some. The table shows approximately 70,000 clones, with about 90% occurring only once. The sequenced sample was peripheral blood. Receptors were obtained from a human donor with active COVID-19. The donor label of this sample is uncertain.

The chain is built from TRBV28 and TRBJ1-4, with TRBD1 matching over 11 bases. The CDR3 is 14 amino acids. Looked up from germline, CDR1 is MDHEN and CDR2 is SYDVKM. Germline trimming cut 5 bases from V and 7 bases from J; bases unmatched to any gene: 3. The CDR3 DNA reads TGTGCCAGCAGTCGGACAGGGGGCTCTGAAAAACTGTTTTTT. Translation: CASSRTGGSEKLFF.

The chain uses TRBV9 and TRBJ2-1, with TRBD2 matching over 10 bases. Trimming cost V 0 bases and J 4 bases; bases outside gene matches: 4. The CDR3 loop spans 16 amino acids. Per the germline V gene, CDR1 is SGDLS and CDR2 is YYNGEE. The CDR3 nucleotides are TGTGCCAGCAGCGTAGCCCCTAGCGGGAGTTACAATGAGCAGTTCTTC. Its translation: CASSVAPSGSYNEQFF.

The chain uses TRBV28 and TRBJ2-2; TRBD1 matches 7 bases. Germline loops: CDR1 MDHEN, CDR2 SYDVKM. CDR3 size: 16 residues. V lost 7 bases, J lost 7 bases, and 15 bases stayed unmatched. Here the CDR3 reads CASTPLEDRDGGELFF. CDR3 coding DNA: TGTGCCAGCACCCCCTTAGAAGACAGGGACGGCGGGGAGCTGTTTTTT.

The rearrangement links TRBV29-1 to TRBJ2-7; TRBD1 matches 7 bases. This CDR3 region has 12 residues. V lost 3 bases to trimming and J lost 2 bases; unmatched junction nucleotides: 1. The germline CDR1 and CDR2 sequences are SQVTM and ANQGSEA. CDR3 sequence (DNA): TGCAGCGTTGACGGGACAGCCTACGAGCAGTACTTC. Translation gives CSVDGTAYEQYF.

The rearrangement uses TRBV11-2 and TRBJ1-6; D is unresolved. There are 15 residues in the CDR3. The V and J ends lost 1 base and 5 bases respectively, with 9 bases between them. CDR1 and CDR2 from the germline V gene are SGHAT and FQNNGV. Here the CDR3 reads CASSLVAGNNSPLHF. In DNA, the CDR3 is TGTGCCAGCAGCTTAGTGGCGGGGAATAATTCACCCCTCCACTTT. The complete variable domain, with remaining parts taken from reference TRBV11-2 and TRBJ1-6, reads EAGVAQSPRYKIIEKRQSVAFWCNPISGHATLYWYQQILGQGPKLLIQFQNNGVVDDSQLPKDRFSAERLKGVDSTLKIQPAKLEDSAVYLCASSLVAGNNSPLHFGNGTRLTVT.

V usage is TRBV7-2 and J usage is TRBJ2-2; 10 nucleotides match TRBD1. This CDR3 spans 16 amino acids. Germline V gene lookup returns CDR1 SGHTA and CDR2 FQGNSA. After removal of 5 bases from V and 8 bases from J, the junction contained 11 bases not matched to a gene. The CDR3 coding sequence is TGTGCCAGCAGCCCTCGACAGGGGGCGCTCCGGGGGGAGCTGTTTTTT. It codes for CASSPRQGALRGELFF.

The rearrangement uses TRBV6-5 and TRBJ1-2, with TRBD1 matching 7 bases. CDR1 and CDR2 (germline): MNHEY, SVGAGI. This CDR3 has 14 amino acids. V shed 0 bases, J shed 6 bases, and the junction held 4 bases outside the gene matches. CDR3 DNA: TGTGCCAGCAGTTACTCCGACAGGGCCGATGGCTACACCTTC. It translates to CASSYSDRADGYTF.

This chain joins TRBV9 and TRBJ1-5; D may be TRBD1 (5 bases). The CDR3 spans 14 residues. Between the trimmed V and J ends, which lost 3 bases and 4 bases, there was a span of 11 bases. The germline V gene encodes CDR1 SGDLS and CDR2 YYNGEE. The CDR3 protein is CASSDTGDNQPQHF. The CDR3 DNA is TGTGCCAGCAGCGATACAGGCGATAATCAGCCCCAGCATTTT.

The J gene is TRBJ2-7, the V gene TRBV6-5, with unresolved D. This CDR3 has 14 amino acids. Germline V gives CDR1 MNHEY, CDR2 SVGAGI. V dropped 7 bases and J dropped 2 bases, with 15 bases sitting between them. The CDR3 reads CASTFEASTYEQYF. In nucleotides, the CDR3 is TGTGCCAGCACCTTCGAAGCGTCGACCTACGAGCAGTACTTC.